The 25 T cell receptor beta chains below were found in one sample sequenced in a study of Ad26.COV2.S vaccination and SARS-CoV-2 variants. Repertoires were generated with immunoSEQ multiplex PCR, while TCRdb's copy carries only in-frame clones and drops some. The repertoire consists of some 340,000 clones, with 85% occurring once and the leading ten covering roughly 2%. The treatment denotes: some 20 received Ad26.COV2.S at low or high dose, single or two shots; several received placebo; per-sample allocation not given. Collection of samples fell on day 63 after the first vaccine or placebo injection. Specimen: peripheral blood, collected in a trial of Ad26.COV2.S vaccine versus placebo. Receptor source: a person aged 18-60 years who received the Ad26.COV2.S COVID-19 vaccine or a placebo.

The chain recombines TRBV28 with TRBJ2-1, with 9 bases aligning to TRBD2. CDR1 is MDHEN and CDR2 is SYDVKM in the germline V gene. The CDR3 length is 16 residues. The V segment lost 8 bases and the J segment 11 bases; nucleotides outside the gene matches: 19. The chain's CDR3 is CASGEGTGGGAWKQFF. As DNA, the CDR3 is TGTGCCAGCGGCGAGGGGACTGGCGGGGGGGCTTGGAAGCAGTTCTTC.

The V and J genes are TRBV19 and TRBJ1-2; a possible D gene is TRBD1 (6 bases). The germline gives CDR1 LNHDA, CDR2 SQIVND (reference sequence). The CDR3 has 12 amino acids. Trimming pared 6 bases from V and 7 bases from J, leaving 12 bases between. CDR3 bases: TGTGCCAGTAGGCGACAGGAGGGTGGCTACACCTTC. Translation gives CASRRQEGGYTF. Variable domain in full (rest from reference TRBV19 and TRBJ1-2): DGGITQSPKYLFRKEGQNVTLSCEQNLNHDAMYWYRQDPGQGLRLIYYSQIVNDFQKGDIAEGYSVSREKKESFPLTVTSAQKNPTAFYLCASRRQEGGYTFGSGTRLTVV.

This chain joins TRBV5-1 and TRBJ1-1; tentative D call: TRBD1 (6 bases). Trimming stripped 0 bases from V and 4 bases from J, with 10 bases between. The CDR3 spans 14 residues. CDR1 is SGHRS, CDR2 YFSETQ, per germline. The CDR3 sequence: CASSLAGDLTEAFF. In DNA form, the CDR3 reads TGCGCCAGCAGCTTGGCAGGGGATCTCACTGAAGCTTTCTTT.

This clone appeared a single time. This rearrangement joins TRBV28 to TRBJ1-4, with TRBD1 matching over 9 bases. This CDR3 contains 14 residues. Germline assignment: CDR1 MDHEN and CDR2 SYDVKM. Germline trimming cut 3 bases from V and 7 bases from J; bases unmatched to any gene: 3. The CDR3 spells CASSFSGQGEKLFF. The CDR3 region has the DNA TGTGCCAGCAGTTTTTCGGGACAGGGTGAAAAACTGTTTTTT.

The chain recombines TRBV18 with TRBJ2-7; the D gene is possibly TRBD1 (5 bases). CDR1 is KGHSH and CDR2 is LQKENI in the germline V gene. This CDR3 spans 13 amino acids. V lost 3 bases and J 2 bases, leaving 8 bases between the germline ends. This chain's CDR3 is CASSPAGPYEQYF. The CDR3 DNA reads TGTGCCAGCTCACCGGCAGGGCCCTACGAGCAGTACTTC. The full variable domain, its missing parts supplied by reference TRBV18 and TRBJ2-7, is NAGVMQNPRHLVRRRGQEARLRCSPMKGHSHVYWYRQLPEEGLKFMVYLQKENIIDESGMPKERFSAEFPKEGPSILRIQQVVRGDSAAYFCASSPAGPYEQYFGPGTRLTVT.

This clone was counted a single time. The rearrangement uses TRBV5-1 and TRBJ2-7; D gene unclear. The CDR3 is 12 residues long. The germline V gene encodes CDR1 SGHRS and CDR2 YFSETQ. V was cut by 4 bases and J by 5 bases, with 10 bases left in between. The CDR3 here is CASSGNWNEQYF. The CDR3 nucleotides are TGCGCCAGCAGCGGAAACTGGAACGAGCAGTACTTC.

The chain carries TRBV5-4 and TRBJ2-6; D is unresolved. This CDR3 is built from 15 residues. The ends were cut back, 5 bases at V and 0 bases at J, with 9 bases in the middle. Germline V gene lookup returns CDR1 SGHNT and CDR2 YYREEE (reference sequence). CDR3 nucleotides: TGTGCCAGCAGATTAGACGGCTCTGGGGCCAACGTCCTGACTTTC. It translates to CASRLDGSGANVLTF.

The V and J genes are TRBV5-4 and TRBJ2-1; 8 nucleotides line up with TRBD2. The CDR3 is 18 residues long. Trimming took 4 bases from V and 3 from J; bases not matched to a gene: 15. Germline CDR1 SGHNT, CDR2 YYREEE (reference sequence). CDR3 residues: CASSPRGLAGLLYNEQFF. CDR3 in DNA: TGTGCCAGCAGCCCTCGAGGGCTAGCGGGCCTACTCTACAATGAGCAGTTCTTC.

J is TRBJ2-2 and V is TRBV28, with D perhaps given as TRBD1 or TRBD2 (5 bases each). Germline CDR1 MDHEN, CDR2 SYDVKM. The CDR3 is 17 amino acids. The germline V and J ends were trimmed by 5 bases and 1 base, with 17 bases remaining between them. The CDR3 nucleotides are TGTGCCAGCAGTCGCCGTCATTGGGGGTTGAACACCGGGGAGCTGTTTTTT. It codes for CASSRRHWGLNTGELFF.

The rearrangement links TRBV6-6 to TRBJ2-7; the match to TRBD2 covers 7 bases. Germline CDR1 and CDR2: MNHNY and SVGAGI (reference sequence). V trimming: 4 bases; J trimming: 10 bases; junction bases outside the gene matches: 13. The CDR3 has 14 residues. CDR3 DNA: TGTGCCAGCAGTTCCGGGACTACCCGCCTAAATCAGTACTTC. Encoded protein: CASSSGTTRLNQYF.

The CDR3 spells CSVMASGGANQPQHF. The CDR3 bases are TGCAGCGTTATGGCGTCTGGGGGGGCCAATCAGCCCCAGCATTTT. The J gene is TRBJ1-5, the V gene TRBV29-1; D may be TRBD1 (6 bases). The length of the CDR3 is 15 residues. From germline, CDR1 is SQVTM and CDR2 ANQGSEA. V gave up 5 bases and J gave up 3 bases, with 17 bases separating them.

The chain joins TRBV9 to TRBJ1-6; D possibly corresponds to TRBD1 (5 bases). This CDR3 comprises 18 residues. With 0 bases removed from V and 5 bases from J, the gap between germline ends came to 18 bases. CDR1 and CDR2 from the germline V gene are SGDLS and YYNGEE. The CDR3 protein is CASSVGRGGAWDNSPLHF. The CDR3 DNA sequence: TGTGCCAGCAGCGTAGGTCGTGGGGGTGCTTGGGATAATTCACCCCTCCACTTT.

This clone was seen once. CDR3 coding DNA: TGCAGCGCCGGATGGGGGCTCGGCGGGAGTGGAGCTTTCTTT. Protein sequence: CSAGWGLGGSGAFF. This chain joins TRBV29-1 and TRBJ1-1, with TRBD1 as a possible D gene (6 bases). Trimming removed 7 bases from V and 10 bases from J, with 25 bases in between. Germline CDR1 is SQVTM and CDR2 is ANQGSEA. The CDR3 has 14 amino acids. The complete variable domain, with remaining parts taken from reference TRBV29-1 and TRBJ1-1, reads SAVISQKPSRDICQRGTSLTIQCQVDSQVTMMFWYRQQPGQSLTLIATANQGSEATYESGFVIDKFPISRPNLTFSTLTVSNMSPEDSSIYLCSAGWGLGGSGAFFGQGTRLTVV.

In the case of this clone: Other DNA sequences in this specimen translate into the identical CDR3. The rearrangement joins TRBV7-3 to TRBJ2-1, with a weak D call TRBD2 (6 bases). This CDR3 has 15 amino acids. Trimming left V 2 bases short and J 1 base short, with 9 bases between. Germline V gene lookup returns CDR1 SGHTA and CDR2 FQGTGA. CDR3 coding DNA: TGTGCCAGCAGCTTATCTGGGGGGTCCTACAATGAGCAGTTCTTC. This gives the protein CASSLSGGSYNEQFF.

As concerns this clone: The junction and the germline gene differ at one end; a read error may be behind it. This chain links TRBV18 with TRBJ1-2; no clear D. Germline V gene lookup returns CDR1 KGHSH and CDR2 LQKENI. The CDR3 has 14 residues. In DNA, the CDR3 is TGTGCCAGCTCCCCACCACTGGGGTTCGATGGCTACACCTTC. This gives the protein CASSPPLGFDGYTF. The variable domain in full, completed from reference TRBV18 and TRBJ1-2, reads NAGVMQNPRHLVRRRGQEARLRCSPMKGHSHVYWYRQLPEEGLKFMVYLQKENIIDESGMPKERFSAEFPKEGPSILRIQQVVRGDSAAYFCASSPPLGFDGYTFGSGTRLTVV.

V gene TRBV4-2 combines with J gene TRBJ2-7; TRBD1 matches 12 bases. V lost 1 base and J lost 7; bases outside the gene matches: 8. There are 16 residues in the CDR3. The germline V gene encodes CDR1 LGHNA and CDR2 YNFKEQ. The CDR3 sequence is CASSQGRGQGAWEQYF. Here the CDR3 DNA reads TGTGCCAGCAGCCAAGGGCGGGGACAGGGGGCTTGGGAGCAGTACTTC.

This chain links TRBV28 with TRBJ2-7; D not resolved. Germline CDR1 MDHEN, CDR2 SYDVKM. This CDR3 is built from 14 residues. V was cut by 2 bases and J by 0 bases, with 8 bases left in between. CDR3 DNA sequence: TGTGCCAGCAGTTTAAGGGCTGGCTCCTACGAGCAGTACTTC. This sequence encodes CASSLRAGSYEQYF.

CDR3 nucleotide sequence: TGTGCCAGCAGTGCAGGGGGACAGGGGTACTCTGGAAACACCATATATTTT. This encodes CASSAGGQGYSGNTIYF. The V gene is TRBV2, the J gene TRBJ1-3; 10 bases are a match to TRBD1. V shed 4 bases and J 0 bases; nucleotides not matched to a gene: 6. CDR3 size: 17 residues. The germline V gene encodes CDR1 SNHLY and CDR2 FYNNEI. The full variable domain, its missing parts supplied by reference TRBV2 and TRBJ1-3, is EPEVTQTPSHQVTQMGQEVILRCVPISNHLYFYWYRQILGQKVEFLVSFYNNEISEKSEIFDDQFSVERPDGSNFTLKIRSTKLEDSAMYFCASSAGGQGYSGNTIYFGEGSWLTVV.

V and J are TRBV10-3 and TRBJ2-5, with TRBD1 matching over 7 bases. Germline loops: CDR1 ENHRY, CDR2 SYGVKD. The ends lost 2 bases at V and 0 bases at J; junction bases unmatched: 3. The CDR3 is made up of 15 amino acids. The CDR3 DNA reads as TGTGCCATCAGTGAGGGACAGGAGTACCAAGAGACCCAGTACTTC. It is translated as CAISEGQEYQETQYF.

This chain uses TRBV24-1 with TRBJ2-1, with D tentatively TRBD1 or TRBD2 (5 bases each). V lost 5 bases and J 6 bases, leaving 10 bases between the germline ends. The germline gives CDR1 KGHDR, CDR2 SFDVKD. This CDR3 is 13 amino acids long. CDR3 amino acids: CATSVGERNEQFF. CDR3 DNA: TGTGCCACCAGTGTGGGGGAGCGCAATGAGCAGTTCTTC.

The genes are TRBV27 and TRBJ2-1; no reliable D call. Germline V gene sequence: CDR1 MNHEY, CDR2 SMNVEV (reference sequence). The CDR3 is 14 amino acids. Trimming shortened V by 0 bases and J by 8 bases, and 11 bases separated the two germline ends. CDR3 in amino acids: CASSLSSSSHEQFF. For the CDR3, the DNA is TGTGCCAGCAGTTTATCTTCTAGTTCCCATGAGCAGTTCTTC.

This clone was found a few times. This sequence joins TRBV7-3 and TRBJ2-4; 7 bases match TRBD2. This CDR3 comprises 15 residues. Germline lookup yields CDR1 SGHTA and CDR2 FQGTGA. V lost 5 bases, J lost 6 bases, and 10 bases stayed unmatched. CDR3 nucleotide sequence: TGTGCCAGCAGCCTCCGCGGGGGTAGCGGAAACATTCAGTACTTC. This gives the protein CASSLRGGSGNIQYF.

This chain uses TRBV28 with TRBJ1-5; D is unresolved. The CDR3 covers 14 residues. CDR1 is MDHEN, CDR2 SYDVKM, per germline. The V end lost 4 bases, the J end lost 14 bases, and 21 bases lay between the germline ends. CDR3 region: CASSSVRVDPGEHF. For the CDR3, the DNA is TGTGCCAGCAGTTCTGTAAGGGTAGATCCCGGGGAGCATTTT.

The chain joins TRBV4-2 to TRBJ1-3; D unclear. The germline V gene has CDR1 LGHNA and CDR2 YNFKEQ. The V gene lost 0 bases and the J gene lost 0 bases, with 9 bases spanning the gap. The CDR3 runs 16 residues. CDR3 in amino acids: CASSQEFRISGNTIYF. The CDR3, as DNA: TGTGCCAGCAGCCAAGAATTTAGGATCTCTGGAAACACCATATATTTT.

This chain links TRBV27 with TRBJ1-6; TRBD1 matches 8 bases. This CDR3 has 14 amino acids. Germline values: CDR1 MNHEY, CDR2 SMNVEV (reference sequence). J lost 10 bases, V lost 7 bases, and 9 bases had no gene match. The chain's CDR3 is CASTPRTGPSPLHF. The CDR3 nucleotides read TGTGCCAGCACCCCAAGGACAGGGCCCTCACCCCTCCACTTT.